Below are 19 T cell receptor beta chains sequenced from a single sample in a study of T cell changes during pregnancy in multiple sclerosis. Profiling relied on immunoSEQ multiplex PCR, and the TCRdb table lists in-frame clones only, not all of them. Altogether roughly 39,000 clones are present, roughly nine tenths being singletons, with the ten largest covering less than 0.9%. Sequenced here: CD4+ T cells from peripheral blood mononuclear cells, sampled before pregnancy. These receptors came from a female donor with multiple sclerosis, enrolled in a pregnancy study.

The V call is TRBV6-5, the J call TRBJ2-6, with D perhaps matching TRBD1 (6 bases). Per germline, CDR1 MNHEY and CDR2 SVGAGI. The CDR3 extends over 14 amino acids. The V end was cut by 6 bases, the J end by 2 bases, with 8 bases between. CDR3 sequence reads: CASRTGPGANVLTF. The CDR3 DNA reads as TGTGCCAGCAGAACAGGGCCTGGGGCCAACGTCCTGACTTTC.

The gene calls are TRBV7-2 and TRBJ2-5, with 8 positions matching TRBD2. The DNA end is a closer match to TRBJ2-7, so the J assignment may be wrong. CDR3 length: 16 residues. Germline-derived CDR1 and CDR2 are SGHTA and FQGNSA. The CDR3: CASSLFTAGGTYEQYF. CDR3 coding DNA: TGTGCCAGCAGCTTATTCACGGCGGGAGGTACCTACGAGCAGTACTTC.

The chain uses TRBV19 and TRBJ2-1, with TRBD1 matching 8 bases. V lost 8 bases, J lost 6 bases, and 6 bases stayed unmatched. Germline V gives CDR1 LNHDA, CDR2 SQIVND (reference sequence). CDR3 length: 13 residues. CDR3 protein: CASQQGASNEQFF. CDR3 bases: TGTGCCAGTCAGCAGGGGGCTTCCAATGAGCAGTTCTTC.

This rearrangement joins TRBV5-8 to TRBJ1-5, with a weak D call TRBD1 (5 bases). The CDR3 sequence is 16 residues long. V was shortened by 4 bases and J by 7 bases, with 21 bases between the two germline ends. Germline assignment: CDR1 SGHTS and CDR2 YDEGEE. Written as DNA, the CDR3 is TGTGCCAGCAGCCAAAGGGCGGGGACCCGGGGGCAGCCCCAGCATTTT. Translation: CASSQRAGTRGQPQHF.

V and J are TRBV25-1 and TRBJ2-1; 11 nucleotides match TRBD2. The germline V gene encodes CDR1 MGHDK and CDR2 SYGVNS. The CDR3 consists of 14 residues. Trimming at V came to 5 bases and at J to 7 bases, leaving 4 bases not matched to a gene. CDR3: CASSRLAGNNEQFF. The CDR3, as DNA: TGTGCCAGCAGTCGACTAGCGGGAAATAATGAGCAGTTCTTC. The complete variable domain, with remaining parts taken from reference TRBV25-1 and TRBJ2-1, reads EADIYQTPRYLVIGTGKKITLECSQTMGHDKMYWYQQDPGMELHLIHYSYGVNSTEKGDLSSESTVSRIRTEHFPLTLESARPSHTSQYLCASSRLAGNNEQFFGPGTRLTVL.

The gene calls are TRBV7-2 and TRBJ2-1; 10 positions match TRBD2. The junction had 15 bases not matched to a gene; V was cut back by 4 bases and J by 15 bases. This CDR3 comprises 15 residues. The V gene's germline CDR1 is SGHTA and CDR2 FQGNSA. The CDR3 loop reads CASSSRQREGGVGFF. The CDR3 bases are TGTGCCAGCAGCTCGAGGCAGCGGGAGGGAGGTGTGGGGTTCTTC.

This chain joins TRBV7-8 and TRBJ2-7; D unresolved. The germline CDR1 and CDR2 sequences are SGHVS and FQNEAQ. The ends were cut back, 3 bases at V and 5 bases at J, with 14 bases in the middle. This CDR3 contains 14 residues. This chain's CDR3 is CASSFLEELHEQYF. The CDR3 DNA sequence: TGTGCCAGCAGCTTCCTCGAGGAGCTGCACGAGCAGTACTTC.

V gene TRBV28 combines with J gene TRBJ1-6; D is perhaps TRBD1 (5 bases). Germline V gene lookup returns CDR1 MDHEN and CDR2 SYDVKM. The CDR3 contains 15 residues. Trimming removed 7 bases at V and 6 bases at J, with 16 bases between. CDR3 amino acids: CASTPYTGLNSPLHF. As DNA, the CDR3 is TGTGCCAGCACCCCCTACACGGGACTTAATTCACCCCTCCACTTT.

The rearrangement links TRBV11-2 to TRBJ2-5; D perhaps matches TRBD1 (5 bases). V lost 4 bases and J 2 bases, leaving 8 bases between the germline ends. Germline lookup yields CDR1 SGHAT and CDR2 FQNNGV. There are 13 residues in the CDR3. DNA for the CDR3: TGTGCCAGCAGCTACCAGGGACAAGAGACCCAGTACTTC. This translates into CASSYQGQETQYF.

J is TRBJ1-4 and V is TRBV15, with D possibly matching TRBD1 (5 bases). The CDR3 covers 14 residues. Per the germline V gene, CDR1 is LNHNV and CDR2 is YYDKDF (reference sequence). V gave up 3 bases and J gave up 8 bases, with 13 bases separating them. The CDR3 sequence: CATSSQGMGEKLFF. The CDR3 region has the DNA TGTGCCACCAGCAGTCAGGGTATGGGAGAAAAACTGTTTTTT.

The CDR3 sequence is CASSLWQDGGYTF. In DNA form, the CDR3 reads TGTGCCAGCAGTTTATGGCAGGATGGGGGCTACACCTTC. The chain combines TRBV28 with TRBJ1-2, with D unclear. The ends were cut back, 0 bases at V and 8 bases at J, with 10 bases in the middle. This CDR3 is built from 13 residues. Per the germline V gene, CDR1 is MDHEN and CDR2 is SYDVKM.

In its sample, this clone was seen a few times. The V gene is TRBV6-5, the J gene TRBJ1-3, with D uncertain. CDR3 length: 15 residues. V lost 6 bases and J 0 bases, leaving 12 bases between the germline ends. Germline CDR1 MNHEY, CDR2 SVGAGI. The CDR3 is CASRNTGISGNTIYF. CDR3 nucleotide sequence: TGTGCCAGCAGAAATACGGGAATCTCTGGAAACACCATATATTTT.

This clone was counted once. The chain employs TRBV5-1 and TRBJ2-2; TRBD2 agrees at 7 bases. The CDR3 loop spans 15 amino acids. Germline CDR1 SGHRS, CDR2 YFSETQ. V was clipped by 4 bases and J by 2 bases; unmatched bases: 5. CDR3 DNA sequence: TGCGCCAGCAGCAATAGCGGGCCCAACACCGGGGAGCTGTTTTTT. This translates into CASSNSGPNTGELFF. The variable domain in full, completed from reference TRBV5-1 and TRBJ2-2, reads KAGVTQTPRYLIKTRGQQVTLSCSPISGHRSVSWYQQTPGQGLQFLFEYFSETQRNKGNFPGRFSGRQFSNSRSEMNVSTLELGDSALYLCASSNSGPNTGELFFGEGSRLTVL.

The chain couples TRBV18 to TRBJ1-2; 7 bases agree with TRBD1. This CDR3 has 12 residues. Germline values: CDR1 KGHSH, CDR2 LQKENI. After removal of 6 bases from V and 8 bases from J, the junction contained 6 bases not matched to a gene. The CDR3 DNA reads TGTGCCAGCTCGGGGGACAGCGCGGGCTACACCTTC. Translated, it gives CASSGDSAGYTF. Variable domain in full (rest from reference TRBV18 and TRBJ1-2): NAGVMQNPRHLVRRRGQEARLRCSPMKGHSHVYWYRQLPEEGLKFMVYLQKENIIDESGMPKERFSAEFPKEGPSILRIQQVVRGDSAAYFCASSGDSAGYTFGSGTRLTVV.

This chain connects TRBV28 to TRBJ2-3; 7 nucleotides match TRBD1. V shed 8 bases and J 4 bases; nucleotides not matched to a gene: 15. This CDR3 is 16 amino acids long. The germline V gene encodes CDR1 MDHEN and CDR2 SYDVKM. The CDR3 DNA is TGTGCCAGCCGCCCCAGGGGGAGTCTGGGTGCAGATACGCAGTATTTT. This encodes CASRPRGSLGADTQYF.

The genes are TRBV6-6 and TRBJ2-5; maybe TRBD2 (6 bases). The CDR3 covers 15 residues. V shed 5 bases and J shed 5 bases, with 18 bases lying between them. CDR1 and CDR2 (germline): MNHNY, SVGAGI (reference sequence). In nucleotides, the CDR3 is TGTGCCAGCAGTGGGGGGTGGGAGACGGAGGAGACCCAGTACTTC. It is translated as CASSGGWETEETQYF.

The J gene is TRBJ2-1, the V gene TRBV9; D might be TRBD1 (5 bases). V was pared by 4 bases and J by 2 bases, with 16 bases between. Germline V gene data show CDR1 as SGDLS and CDR2 as YYNGEE. CDR3 size: 16 residues. This CDR3 reads CASSSPGAEPYNEQFF. CDR3 DNA sequence: TGTGCCAGCAGCTCTCCTGGGGCCGAACCCTACAATGAGCAGTTCTTC.

This clone was detected once. The chain is built from TRBV28 and TRBJ1-6, with D unclear. V lost 2 bases to trimming and J lost 5 bases, with 7 bases between them. The CDR3 is 14 amino acids. In germline, CDR1 is MDHEN, CDR2 SYDVKM. CDR3 in amino acids: CASSLLGDNSPLHF. CDR3 coding DNA: TGTGCCAGCAGTTTACTCGGAGATAATTCACCCCTCCACTTT.

The chain couples TRBV6-5 to TRBJ2-1, with D possibly matching TRBD2 (6 bases). This CDR3 is 15 amino acids long. The V end lost 5 bases, the J end lost 7 bases, and 18 bases lay between the germline ends. The V gene's germline CDR1 is MNHEY and CDR2 SVGAGI. Here the CDR3 DNA reads TGTGCCAGCAGTCGGATACGGGAGTCGGGGAATGAGCAGTTCTTC. Translation: CASSRIRESGNEQFF.